The clone carrying this T cell receptor beta chain appeared many times. Looked up from germline, CDR1 is SGHRS and CDR2 is YFSETQ. This CDR3 has 14 residues. The V and J ends lost 4 bases and 8 bases, in that order; junction bases with no gene match: 6. The record originates from a study of identical twins. Template switching introduced a universal primer site, and the cDNA bore unique molecular identifiers. TCRdb reprocessed the 5' RACE reads with MiXCR, giving one entry per CDR3 protein. The repertoire consists of over 250,000 distinct CDR3 sequences, with around 9.7% occurring once and the leading ten covering around 7.1%. Separately, the same data were catalogued under a study of yellow fever vaccine responses in identical twins.

This TCR was sampled from a woman aged 18 to 35 in good health. Input material: CD8+ T cells sorted from blood. This rearrangement joins TRBV5-1 to TRBJ2-1, with 10 bases that match TRBD1. The CDR3 region has the DNA TGCGCCAGCAGCGTGGGGGACAGGGGCGATGAGCAGTTCTTC. This translates into CASSVGDRGDEQFF. The full variable domain, in which reference TRBV5-1 and TRBJ2-1 provide the parts outside the CDR3, is KAGVTQTPRYLIKTRGQQVTLSCSPISGHRSVSWYQQTPGQGLQFLFEYFSETQRNKGNFPGRFSGRQFSNSRSEMNVSTLELGDSALYLCASSVGDRGDEQFFGPGTRLTVL.